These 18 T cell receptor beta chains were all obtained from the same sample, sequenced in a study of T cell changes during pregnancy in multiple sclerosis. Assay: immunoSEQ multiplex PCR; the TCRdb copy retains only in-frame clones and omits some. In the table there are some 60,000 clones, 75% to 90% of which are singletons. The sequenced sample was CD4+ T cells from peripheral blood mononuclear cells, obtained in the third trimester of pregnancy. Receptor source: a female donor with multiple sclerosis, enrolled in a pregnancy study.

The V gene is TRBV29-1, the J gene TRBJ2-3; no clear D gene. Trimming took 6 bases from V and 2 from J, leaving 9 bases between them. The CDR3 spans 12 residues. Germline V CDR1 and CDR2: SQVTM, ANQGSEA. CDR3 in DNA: TGCAGCGTGAGGCGAGACACAGATACGCAGTATTTT. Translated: CSVRRDTDTQYF.

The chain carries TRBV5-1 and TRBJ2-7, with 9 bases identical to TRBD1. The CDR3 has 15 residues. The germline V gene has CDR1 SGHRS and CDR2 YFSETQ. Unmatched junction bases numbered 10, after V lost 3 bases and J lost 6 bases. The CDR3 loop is CASSSQGQGSSEQYF. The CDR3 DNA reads TGCGCCAGCAGCTCCCAGGGACAGGGATCGTCCGAGCAGTACTTC.

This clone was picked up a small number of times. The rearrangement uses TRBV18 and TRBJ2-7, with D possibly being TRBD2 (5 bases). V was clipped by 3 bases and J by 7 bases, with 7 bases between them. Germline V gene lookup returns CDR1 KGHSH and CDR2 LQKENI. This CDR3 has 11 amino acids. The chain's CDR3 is CASSPGEEQYF. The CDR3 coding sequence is TGTGCCAGCTCACCCGGGGAGGAGCAGTACTTC. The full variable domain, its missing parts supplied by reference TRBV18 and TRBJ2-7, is NAGVMQNPRHLVRRRGQEARLRCSPMKGHSHVYWYRQLPEEGLKFMVYLQKENIIDESGMPKERFSAEFPKEGPSILRIQQVVRGDSAAYFCASSPGEEQYFGPGTRLTVT.

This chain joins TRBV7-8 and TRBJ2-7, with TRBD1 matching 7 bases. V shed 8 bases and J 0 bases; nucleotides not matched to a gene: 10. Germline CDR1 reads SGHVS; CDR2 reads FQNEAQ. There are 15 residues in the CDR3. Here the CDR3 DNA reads TGTGCCAGCCGAAGACCGGGACAGAGCTCCTACGAGCAGTACTTC. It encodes CASRRPGQSSYEQYF.

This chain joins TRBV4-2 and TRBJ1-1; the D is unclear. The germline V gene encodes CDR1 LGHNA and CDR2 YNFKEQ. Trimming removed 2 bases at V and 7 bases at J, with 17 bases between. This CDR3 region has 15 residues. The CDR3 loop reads CASSQRSGRRDEAFF. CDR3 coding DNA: TGTGCCAGCAGCCAAAGATCAGGTAGGAGGGATGAAGCTTTCTTT.

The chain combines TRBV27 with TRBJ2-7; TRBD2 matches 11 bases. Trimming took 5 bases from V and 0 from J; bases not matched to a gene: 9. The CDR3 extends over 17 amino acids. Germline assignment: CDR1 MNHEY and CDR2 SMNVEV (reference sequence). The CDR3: CASSPQPTSGISYEQYF. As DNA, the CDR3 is TGTGCCAGCAGTCCCCAACCGACTAGCGGGATCTCCTACGAGCAGTACTTC.

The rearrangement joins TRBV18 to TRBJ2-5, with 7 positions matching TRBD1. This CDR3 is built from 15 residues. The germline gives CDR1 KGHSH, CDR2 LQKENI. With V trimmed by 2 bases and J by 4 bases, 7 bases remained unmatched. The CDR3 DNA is TGTGCCAGCTCACCAAACAGGGGACCGGGAGAGACCCAGTACTTC. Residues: CASSPNRGPGETQYF. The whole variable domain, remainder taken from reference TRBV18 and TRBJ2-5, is NAGVMQNPRHLVRRRGQEARLRCSPMKGHSHVYWYRQLPEEGLKFMVYLQKENIIDESGMPKERFSAEFPKEGPSILRIQQVVRGDSAAYFCASSPNRGPGETQYFGPGTRLLVL.

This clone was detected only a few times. Here the CDR3 reads CASSLSSSGNTIYF. The DNA of the CDR3 is TGTGCCAGCAGCTTGTCGAGCTCTGGAAACACCATATATTTT. The rearrangement uses TRBV5-4 and TRBJ1-3; D is uncertain. The germline V gene has CDR1 SGHNT and CDR2 YYREEE (reference sequence). Trimming left V 1 base short and J 0 bases short, with 5 bases between. There are 14 residues in the CDR3. Full variable domain (outside the CDR3, taken from reference TRBV5-4 and TRBJ1-3): ETGVTQSPTHLIKTRGQQVTLRCSSQSGHNTVSWYQQALGQGPQFIFQYYREEENGRGNFPPRFSGLQFPNYSSELNVNALELDDSALYLCASSLSSSGNTIYFGEGSWLTVV.

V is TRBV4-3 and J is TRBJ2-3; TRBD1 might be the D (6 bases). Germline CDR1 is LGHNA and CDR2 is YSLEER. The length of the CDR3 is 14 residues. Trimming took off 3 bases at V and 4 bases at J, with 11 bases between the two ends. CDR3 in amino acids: CASSHRQEADTQYF. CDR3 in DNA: TGCGCCAGCAGCCATCGACAGGAGGCAGATACGCAGTATTTT.

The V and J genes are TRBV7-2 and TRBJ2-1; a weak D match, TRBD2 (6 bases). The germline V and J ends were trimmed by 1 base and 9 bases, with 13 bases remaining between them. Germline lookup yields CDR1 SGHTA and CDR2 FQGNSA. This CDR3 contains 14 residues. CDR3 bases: TGTGCCAGCAGCTTAGTGGAGGGGCGCGGTGAGCAGTTCTTC. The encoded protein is CASSLVEGRGEQFF.

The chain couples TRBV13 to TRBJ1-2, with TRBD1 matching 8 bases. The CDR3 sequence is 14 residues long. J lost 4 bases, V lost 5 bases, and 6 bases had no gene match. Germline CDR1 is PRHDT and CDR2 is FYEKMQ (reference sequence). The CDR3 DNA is TGTGCCAGCAGCCGTCAGGGGGCATTCTATGGCTACACCTTC. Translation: CASSRQGAFYGYTF.

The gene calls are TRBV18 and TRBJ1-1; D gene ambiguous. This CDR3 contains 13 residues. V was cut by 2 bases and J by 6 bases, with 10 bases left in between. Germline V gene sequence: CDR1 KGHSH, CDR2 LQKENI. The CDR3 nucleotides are TGTGCCAGCTCACCATTGAGGGCCGCTGAAGCTTTCTTT. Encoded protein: CASSPLRAAEAFF. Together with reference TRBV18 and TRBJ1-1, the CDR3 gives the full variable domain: NAGVMQNPRHLVRRRGQEARLRCSPMKGHSHVYWYRQLPEEGLKFMVYLQKENIIDESGMPKERFSAEFPKEGPSILRIQQVVRGDSAAYFCASSPLRAAEAFFGQGTRLTVV.

CDR3 sequence: CAWSVQDSPYEQYF. For the CDR3, the DNA is TGTGCCTGGAGTGTACAGGACAGCCCTTACGAGCAGTACTTC. The chain couples TRBV30 to TRBJ2-7; D possibly corresponds to TRBD1 (6 bases). Trimming stripped 0 bases from V and 4 bases from J, with 13 bases between. The CDR3 is 14 amino acids. Per the germline V gene, CDR1 is GTSNPN and CDR2 is SVGIG (reference sequence). Complete variable domain (other parts from reference TRBV30 and TRBJ2-7): SQTIHQWPATLVQPVGSPLSLECTVEGTSNPNLYWYRQAAGRGLQLLFYSVGIGQISSEVPQNLSASRPQDRQFILSSKKLLLSDSGFYLCAWSVQDSPYEQYFGPGTRLTVT.

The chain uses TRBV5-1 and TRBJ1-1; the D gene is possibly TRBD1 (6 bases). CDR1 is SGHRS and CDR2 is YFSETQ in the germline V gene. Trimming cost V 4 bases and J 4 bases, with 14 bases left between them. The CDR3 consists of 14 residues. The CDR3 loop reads CASSPDSSATEAFF. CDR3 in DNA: TGCGCCAGCAGCCCGGACAGTTCGGCCACTGAAGCTTTCTTT. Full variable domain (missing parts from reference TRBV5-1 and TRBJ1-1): KAGVTQTPRYLIKTRGQQVTLSCSPISGHRSVSWYQQTPGQGLQFLFEYFSETQRNKGNFPGRFSGRQFSNSRSEMNVSTLELGDSALYLCASSPDSSATEAFFGQGTRLTVV.

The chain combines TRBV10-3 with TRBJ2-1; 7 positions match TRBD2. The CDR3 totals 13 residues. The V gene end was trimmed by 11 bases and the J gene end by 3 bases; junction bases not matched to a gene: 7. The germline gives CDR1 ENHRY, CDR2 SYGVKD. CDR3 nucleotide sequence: TGTGCCGGGGGGGGAGGAGACTACAATGAGCAGTTCTTC. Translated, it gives CAGGGGDYNEQFF.

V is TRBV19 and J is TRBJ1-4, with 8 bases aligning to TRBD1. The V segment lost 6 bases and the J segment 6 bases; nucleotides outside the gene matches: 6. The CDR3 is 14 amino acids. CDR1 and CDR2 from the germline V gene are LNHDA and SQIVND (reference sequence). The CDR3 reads CASSPTGGDEKLFF. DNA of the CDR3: TGTGCCAGTAGCCCAACAGGGGGAGATGAAAAACTGTTTTTT.

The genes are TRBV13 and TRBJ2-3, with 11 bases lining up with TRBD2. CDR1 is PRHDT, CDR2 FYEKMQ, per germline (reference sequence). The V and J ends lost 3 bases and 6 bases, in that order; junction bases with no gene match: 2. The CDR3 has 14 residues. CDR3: CASSFRTSGDTQYF. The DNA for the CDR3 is TGTGCCAGCAGCTTCCGGACTAGCGGGGATACGCAGTATTTT.

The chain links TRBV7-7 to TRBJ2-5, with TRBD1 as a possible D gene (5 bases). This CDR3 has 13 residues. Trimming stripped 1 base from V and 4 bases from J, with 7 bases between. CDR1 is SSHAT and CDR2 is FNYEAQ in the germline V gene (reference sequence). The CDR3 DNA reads TGTGCCAGCAGCTTAGAAGGGGCAGAGACCCAGTACTTC. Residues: CASSLEGAETQYF.